The next 24 T cell receptor beta chains were all read from a single sample in a study of blood T cell repertoires in COVID-19. TCRdb's copy holds only in-frame clones and misses some; the assay was immunoSEQ multiplex PCR. The sample carries approximately 490,000 clones, around nine tenths recorded once. Material: PBMCs or T cells enriched from blood (not recorded which). The receptor source for this set is a woman aged 60 to 75 who had recovered from COVID-19.

This chain joins TRBV21-1 and TRBJ2-1; the D call in the table, TRBD2, was not verified against the DNA. TRBV21-1 is recorded as a pseudogene. This CDR3 is 12 amino acids long. This CDR3 reads CASSLRGNEQFF. The CDR3 DNA is TGTGCCAGCAGCCTTAGAGGGAATGAGCAGTTCTTC.

This chain connects TRBV7-9 to TRBJ2-2; 8 bases line up with TRBD2. The CDR3 is 15 residues long. CDR1 and CDR2 (germline): SEHNR, FQNEAQ (reference sequence). Unmatched junction bases numbered 1, after V lost 3 bases and J lost 1 base. CDR3 sequence: CASSFSGVNTGELFF. In DNA form, the CDR3 reads TGTGCCAGCAGCTTTAGCGGGGTGAACACCGGGGAGCTGTTTTTT.

V usage is TRBV10-3 and J usage is TRBJ1-6; D gene unclear. Germline CDR1 reads ENHRY; CDR2 reads SYGVKD. The CDR3 has 12 residues. V was clipped by 6 bases and J by 9 bases, with 9 bases between them. The CDR3 DNA reads TGTGCCATCAGCAATGGAGGTTCACCCCTCCACTTT. As protein: CAISNGGSPLHF.

The chain recombines TRBV6-6 with TRBJ1-2, with 9 bases matching TRBD1. This CDR3 has 14 amino acids. Trimming removed 4 bases from V and 6 bases from J; junction bases left unmatched: 6. Germline V gene sequence: CDR1 MNHNY, CDR2 SVGAGI (reference sequence). In DNA, the CDR3 is TGTGCCAGCAGTTTTACAGGGGGCGTTAATGGCTACACCTTC. It is translated as CASSFTGGVNGYTF.

This chain uses TRBV18 with TRBJ1-6; 8 positions match TRBD1. CDR1 and CDR2 from the germline V gene are KGHSH and LQKENI. The CDR3 is 15 residues long. V gave up 3 bases and J gave up 7 bases; unmatched junction bases: 5. The CDR3: CASSPQTGANSPLHF. CDR3 nucleotide sequence: TGTGCCAGCTCACCCCAGACAGGGGCAAATTCACCCCTCCACTTT.

V usage is TRBV9 and J usage is TRBJ2-3; no reliable D call. Looked up from germline, CDR1 is SGDLS and CDR2 is YYNGEE. Between the trimmed V and J ends, which lost 0 bases and 6 bases, there was a span of 8 bases. The length of the CDR3 is 13 residues. CDR3 DNA: TGTGCCAGCAGCGTAGCTCAGAGGGATACGCAGTATTTT. It encodes CASSVAQRDTQYF.

CDR3 DNA sequence: TGTGCCAGCACACGGGACTCACTATCTCTAGGCACAGATACGCAGTATTTT. It codes for CASTRDSLSLGTDTQYF. The gene calls are TRBV2 and TRBJ2-3; TRBD2 is a possible D gene (6 bases). Trimming stripped 7 bases from V and 1 base from J, with 21 bases between. The CDR3 is made up of 17 amino acids. Germline assignment: CDR1 SNHLY and CDR2 FYNNEI. Full variable domain (rest looked up from reference TRBV2 and TRBJ2-3): EPEVTQTPSHQVTQMGQEVILRCVPISNHLYFYWYRQILGQKVEFLVSFYNNEISEKSEIFDDQFSVERPDGSNFTLKIRSTKLEDSAMYFCASTRDSLSLGTDTQYFGPGTRLTVL.

For this clone: At the DNA level, this CDR3 is encoded by other sequences in the same sample as well. The chain links TRBV5-1 to TRBJ2-7; 10 bases are shared with TRBD1. The germline V gene encodes CDR1 SGHRS and CDR2 YFSETQ. The length of the CDR3 is 16 residues. V gave up 0 bases and J gave up 0 bases; unmatched junction bases: 3. CDR3 bases: TGCGCCAGCAGCTTGGGGGGGACAGGGGTCTCCTACGAGCAGTACTTC. Translation: CASSLGGTGVSYEQYF.

The rearrangement joins TRBV19 to TRBJ1-3; tentative D call: TRBD1 (6 bases). V lost 5 bases to trimming and J lost 0 bases, with 17 bases between them. CDR1 is LNHDA, CDR2 SQIVND, per germline (reference sequence). This CDR3 has 17 amino acids. The CDR3 loop reads CASSPRVNRDSGNTIYF. The CDR3, as DNA: TGTGCCAGTAGTCCGAGAGTTAACAGGGACTCTGGAAACACCATATATTTT.

The genes are TRBV21-1 and TRBJ1-6. TRBV21-1 is a pseudogene locus. This CDR3 comprises 15 residues. The CDR3 nucleotides are TGTGCCAGCAGGAGGGCAGCAGCCGGGGGATCACCCCTCCACTTT. Encoded protein: CASRRAAAGGSPLHF.

V is TRBV7-2 and J is TRBJ1-6, with D possibly being TRBD1 (6 bases). V lost 4 bases, J lost 10 bases, and 11 bases lay in between. Germline CDR1 SGHTA, CDR2 FQGNSA. The length of the CDR3 is 13 residues. The DNA for the CDR3 is TGTGCCAGCAGCTCCTGGACAGACTCACCCCTCCACTTT. It translates to CASSSWTDSPLHF.

V is TRBV5-4 and J is TRBJ2-7, with TRBD1 matching over 7 bases. Germline values: CDR1 SGHNT, CDR2 YYREEE (reference sequence). Trimming at V came to 4 bases and at J to 2 bases, leaving 3 bases not matched to a gene. CDR3 length: 13 residues. In DNA, the CDR3 is TGTGCCAGCAGCCCAGGGGGAGCCTACGAGCAGTACTTC. This gives the protein CASSPGGAYEQYF.

The sample holds one count of this clone. This CDR3 reads CASSLGTGGIQPQHF. The CDR3 coding sequence is TGTGCCAGCAGTTTAGGCACAGGTGGGATTCAGCCCCAGCATTTT. The chain recombines TRBV27 with TRBJ1-5, with a weak D call TRBD1 (5 bases). The germline V gene has CDR1 MNHEY and CDR2 SMNVEV (reference sequence). V lost 2 bases and J lost 6, with 14 bases in between. The CDR3 loop spans 15 amino acids.

The J gene is TRBJ2-5, the V gene TRBV24-1, with 8 positions matching TRBD1. Trimming took 5 bases from V and 2 from J; bases not matched to a gene: 6. CDR1 is KGHDR and CDR2 is SFDVKD in the germline V gene. The CDR3 is 15 amino acids. CDR3 sequence: CATSVRQGLQETQYF. The CDR3 DNA sequence: TGTGCCACCAGTGTAAGACAGGGGTTACAAGAGACCCAGTACTTC.

The chain has TRBV5-1 and TRBJ2-7; D is undetermined. Germline CDR1 and CDR2: SGHRS and YFSETQ. There are 13 residues in the CDR3. The ends were cut back, 0 bases at V and 4 bases at J, with 8 bases in the middle. The CDR3 is CASSLGAAYEQYV. In DNA, the CDR3 is TGCGCCAGCAGCTTGGGGGCAGCTTACGAGCAGTACGTC.

This rearrangement joins TRBV2 to TRBJ1-2; TRBD1 agrees at 7 bases. Germline V gene sequence: CDR1 SNHLY, CDR2 FYNNEI. Losses at the gene ends were 7 bases for V and 4 bases for J; bases not matched to a gene: 9. The CDR3 contains 14 residues. CDR3 sequence: CASMGIGGAYGYTF. CDR3 DNA sequence: TGTGCCAGCATGGGGATAGGGGGCGCCTATGGCTACACCTTC.

The chain employs TRBV18 and TRBJ2-2, with no clear D. The CDR3 has 13 residues. Deletions cut 4 bases from V and 7 bases from J, with 10 bases between. Germline V gene lookup returns CDR1 KGHSH and CDR2 LQKENI. The CDR3 nucleotides are TGTGCCAGCTCACAAGCCCCCGGCGGGGAGCTGTTTTTT. It translates to CASSQAPGGELFF.

This clone was detected only once. The chain is built from TRBV7-2 and TRBJ2-2, with TRBD2 as a possible D gene (7 bases). V lost 2 bases, J lost 0 bases, and 16 bases lay in between. Germline CDR1 and CDR2: SGHTA and FQGNSA. This CDR3 spans 18 amino acids. The CDR3 protein is CASSLLGGAGPNTGELFF. The CDR3 DNA reads TGTGCCAGCAGCTTATTGGGGGGGGCCGGCCCGAACACCGGGGAGCTGTTTTTT.

This clone appeared once. As DNA, the CDR3 is TGTGCCAGCAGTTTAAGGACAGGGGGTACGAATGAAAAACTGTTTTTT. Its translation is CASSLRTGGTNEKLFF. The gene calls are TRBV27 and TRBJ1-4, with TRBD1 identical over 10 bases. Germline V gene sequence: CDR1 MNHEY, CDR2 SMNVEV (reference sequence). The CDR3 sequence is 16 residues long. After removal of 2 bases from V and 5 bases from J, the junction contained 5 bases not matched to a gene.

The chain has TRBV30 and TRBJ1-2; D is unclear. CDR3 length: 16 amino acids. Germline V gene lookup returns CDR1 GTSNPN and CDR2 SVGIG (reference sequence). The V gene lost 0 bases and the J gene lost 4 bases, with 18 bases spanning the gap. The CDR3 loop is CAWSVLFPSFRYGYTF. DNA for the CDR3: TGTGCCTGGAGTGTACTATTCCCTAGTTTCCGCTATGGCTACACCTTC.

Of note for this clone: The sample contains more than one DNA sequence encoding this CDR3. The chain employs TRBV6-5 and TRBJ1-1; TRBD1 matches at 8 bases. The CDR3 loop spans 13 amino acids. Germline V gives CDR1 MNHEY, CDR2 SVGAGI. J lost 4 bases, V lost 6 bases, and 4 bases had no gene match. CDR3 nucleotides: TGTGCCAGCAGGGCCACAGGGGGCACTGAAGCTTTCTTT. Its protein product is CASRATGGTEAFF.

This clone was recorded once. The chain joins TRBV19 to TRBJ2-2, with a weak D call TRBD2 (5 bases). The CDR3 has 15 residues. Trimming shortened V by 6 bases and J by 2 bases, and 13 bases separated the two germline ends. Germline V gene sequence: CDR1 LNHDA, CDR2 SQIVND (reference sequence). Here the CDR3 DNA reads TGTGCCAGTAGATCGGGGTCTCTCAACACCGGGGAGCTGTTTTTT. This translates into CASRSGSLNTGELFF.

The chain is built from TRBV19 and TRBJ1-2, with a possible D match to TRBD1 (6 bases). The length of the CDR3 is 13 residues. Trimming pared 5 bases from V and 8 bases from J, leaving 15 bases between. Germline CDR1 and CDR2: LNHDA and SQIVND (reference sequence). The CDR3 loop is CASSPGRTEGYTF. The CDR3 bases are TGTGCCAGTAGTCCTGGGCGGACAGAGGGCTACACCTTC.

To note about this clone: Within the sample, other DNA sequences also encode this same CDR3. The rearrangement uses TRBV11-2 and TRBJ2-7, with 11 bases fitting TRBD1. The CDR3 extends over 13 amino acids. Germline loops: CDR1 SGHAT, CDR2 FQNNGV. With 5 bases clipped from V and 6 bases from J, the junction kept 3 bases outside the gene matches. CDR3 residues: CASSLGQGGEQYF. The CDR3 DNA reads TGTGCCAGCAGCCTGGGACAGGGGGGCGAGCAGTACTTC.